The clone carrying this T cell receptor beta chain was observed a few times. V was cut by 5 bases and J by 7 bases, with 15 bases left in between. This CDR3 contains 14 residues. From germline, CDR1 is LNHDA and CDR2 SQIVND (reference sequence). This sample is drawn from a study of blood T cell repertoires in COVID-19. In the study overall: The study drew acute and convalescent COVID-19 samples from the United States, Italy and Spain. PBMCs, B-cell-depleted T cells, or T cells were the source of the cDNA or gDNA that made up the material.

Only in-frame clones appear in the TCRdb table, and some are missing; sequencing was by immunoSEQ multiplex PCR. The profile covers over 100,000 clones, with approximately 84% appearing a single time and over 9.5% taken by the ten largest. The receptor comes from a man aged 35 to 55 with active or convalescent COVID-19. This chain connects TRBV19 to TRBJ2-1; perhaps TRBD1 as D (6 bases). Sample: peripheral blood. The CDR3: CASSLQGPKNEQFF. The DNA for the CDR3 is TGTGCCAGTAGTTTACAGGGTCCGAAAAATGAGCAGTTCTTC.